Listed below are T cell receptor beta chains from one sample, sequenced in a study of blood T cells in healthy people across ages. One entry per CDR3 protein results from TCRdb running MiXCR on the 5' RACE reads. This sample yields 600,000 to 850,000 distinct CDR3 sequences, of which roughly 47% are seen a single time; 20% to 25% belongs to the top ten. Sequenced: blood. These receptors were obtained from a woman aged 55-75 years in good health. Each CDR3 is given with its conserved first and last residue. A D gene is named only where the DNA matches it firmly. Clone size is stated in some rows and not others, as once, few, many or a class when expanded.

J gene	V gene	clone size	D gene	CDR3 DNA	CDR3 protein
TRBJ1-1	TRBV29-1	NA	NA	TGCAGCGGTGGGGAACAGAACACTGAAGCTTTCTTT	CSGGEQNTEAFF
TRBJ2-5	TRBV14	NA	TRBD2	TGTGCCAGCAGCCAGTGGGCGGGGGTCCAAGAGACCCAGTACTTC	CASSQWAGVQETQYF
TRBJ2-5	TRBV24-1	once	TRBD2	TGTGCCACCAGAGCGGGAGACCAAGAGACCCAGTACTTC	CATRAGDQETQYF
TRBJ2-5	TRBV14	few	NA	TGTGCCAGCAGCGCCGGCGGTGGGACCCAGTACTTC	CASSAGGGTQYF
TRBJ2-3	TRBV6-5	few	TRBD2	TGTGCCAGCAGTTACTTCGGACGAGCGGGATCCGATACGCAGTATTTT	CASSYFGRAGSDTQYF
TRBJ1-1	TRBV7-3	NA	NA	TGTGCCAGCAGCTTAAAAACAATACGGAGGAACACTGAAGCTTTCTTT	CASSLKTIRRNTEAFF
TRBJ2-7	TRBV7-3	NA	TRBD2	TGTGCCAGCAGCCCCCCGGGACTAGTGGGCGAGCAGTACTTC	CASSPPGLVGEQYF
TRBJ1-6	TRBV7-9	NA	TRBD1	TGTGCCAGCACCACGACCCATGCAGGGGGCGATAATTCACCCCTCCACTTT	CASTTTHAGGDNSPLHF
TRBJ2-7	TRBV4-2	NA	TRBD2	TGTGCCAGCAGCCAAGATCCCGCTAGCGGGAGTAACGAGCAGTACTTC	CASSQDPASGSNEQYF
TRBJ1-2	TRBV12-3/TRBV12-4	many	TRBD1	TGTGCCAGCAGTTTAGGGACAGGGACCTATGGCTACACCTTC	CASSLGTGTYGYTF
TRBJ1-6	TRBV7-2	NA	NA	TGTGCCAGCAGCTTAGAGTCCGTCAGGGCGGCCAGAAATTCACCCCTCCACTTT	CASSLESVRAARNSPLHF
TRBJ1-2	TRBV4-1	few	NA	TGCGCCAGCAGCCAAGTCTCAAAGGCGATTGGAGGGGCTGAAGTTGGCTACACCTTC	CASSQVSKAIGGAEVGYTF
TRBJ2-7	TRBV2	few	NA	TGTGCCAGCACAGGACGGGGGACCCCTACCTACGAGCAGTACTTC	CASTGRGTPTYEQYF
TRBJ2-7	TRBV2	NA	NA	TGTGCCAGCAGGGTTGGGCGGGGTCAAGCCTACGAGCAGTACTTC	CASRVGRGQAYEQYF
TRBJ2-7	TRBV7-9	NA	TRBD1	TGTGCCAGCAGCCCCTTATCAGCAGGGGGCGAGCAGTACTTC	CASSPLSAGGEQYF
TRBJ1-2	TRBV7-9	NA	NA	TGTGCCTTCGGGAAAGTCCTGGGAGGCTACACCTTC	CAFGKVLGGYTF